One sample yielded the 3 T cell receptor beta chains listed below, sequenced in a study of CD8 T cells in ankylosing spondylitis. Study results and limitations: What seemed typical of ankylosing spondylitis blood was a TCR beta motif built from fewer than ten highly homologous variants.

Each CDR3 protein gets one entry after TCRdb re-called the 5' RACE reads with MiXCR. The sample carries 450,000 to 550,000 distinct CDR3 sequences, over 4% recorded once. Their cognate antigens are unknown. The sequenced sample was blood, either unsorted or a sorted T cell fraction (not recorded which). These receptors all stem from a male donor with ankylosing spondylitis.

On this clonotype: Without the conserved terminal phenylalanine or tryptophan, this CDR3 likely stems from a read error. The chain carries TRBV7-9 and TRBJ2-1; TRBD1 is a possible D gene (6 bases). The V gene's germline CDR1 is SEHNR and CDR2 FQNEAQ (reference sequence). This CDR3 has 13 amino acids. Trimming stripped 2 bases from V and 8 bases from J, with 10 bases between. The CDR3 here is CASSLQGPYEQFC. The CDR3 nucleotides are TGTGCCAGCAGCTTACAGGGGCCGTATGAGCAGTTCTGT.

This clonotype came up a few times. The chain is built from TRBV3-1 and TRBJ1-3; 8 nucleotides agree with TRBD1. Trimming removed 1 base from V and 3 bases from J; junction bases left unmatched: 2. From germline, CDR1 is LGHDT and CDR2 YNNKEL (reference sequence). There are 15 residues in the CDR3. Written as DNA, the CDR3 is TGTGCCAGCAGCCAAGCCGGGACAGGTGGAAACACCATATATTTT. This codes for CASSQAGTGGNTIYF.

This clonotype was recorded a few times. Given a much more abundant clone one base away, this may be a read error. V is TRBV4-1 and J is TRBJ1-2; TRBD1 agrees at 7 bases. CDR1 is MGHRA, CDR2 YSYEKL, per germline. After removal of 1 base from V and 4 bases from J, the junction contained 3 bases not matched to a gene. The CDR3 consists of 14 residues. CDR3: CASSQAGQIYGYTF. The CDR3 DNA sequence: TGCGCCAGCAGCCAAGCGGGACAGATCTATGGCTACACCTTC.